The 19 T cell receptor beta chains in this list originate from one sample, sequenced in a study of blood T cell repertoires in COVID-19 (dated by TCRdb to the early 2020s). Library preparation was by the immunoSEQ multiplex PCR assay. TCRdb holds this immuneACCESS table with in-frame rearrangements only. Some clones are missing; in checked studies, unresolved V genes explain under half, and the rest has no known cause. The table for this sample lists approximately 440,000 clones; 90% of them were counted only once. Clones ranked in the top ten supply 0.6% to 0.7% of the sample. The sample was PBMCs or T cells enriched from blood (not recorded which). All receptors derive from a man between 18 and 35 years old who had recovered from COVID-19.

This rearrangement joins TRBV19 to TRBJ2-2; D may be TRBD1 (5 bases). The CDR3 extends over 14 amino acids. CDR1 and CDR2 (germline): LNHDA, SQIVND (reference sequence). Deletions cut 4 bases from V and 4 bases from J, with 10 bases between. CDR3 in DNA: TGTGCCAGTAGTAGGCAGGGTGTCACCGGGGAGCTGTTTTTT. Its protein is CASSRQGVTGELFF.

V and J are TRBV6-4 and TRBJ1-1; D call uncertain. Trimming pared 5 bases from V and 4 bases from J, leaving 11 bases between. This CDR3 is 13 amino acids long. Germline-derived CDR1 and CDR2 are MRHNA and SNTAGT. As DNA, the CDR3 is TGTGCCAGCAGTCCTGGTGAGGGCACTGAAGCTTTCTTT. Amino acids: CASSPGEGTEAFF.

This chain links TRBV7-3 with TRBJ1-4, with 7 positions matching TRBD1. Germline CDR1 SGHTA, CDR2 FQGTGA. With V trimmed by 6 bases and J by 2 bases, 9 bases remained unmatched. CDR3 length: 16 residues. The DNA for the CDR3 is TGTGCCAGCAGATTACAACAGGGGACCACTAATGAAAAACTGTTTTTT. It codes for CASRLQQGTTNEKLFF.

This clone was picked up one time. The chain carries TRBV12-5 and TRBJ1-1; D not certain. The ends were cut back, 6 bases at V and 7 bases at J, with 3 bases in the middle. The CDR3 spans 9 residues. Germline CDR1 reads LGHNT; CDR2 reads FRNRAP. CDR3 region: CASGLEAFF. CDR3 bases: TGTGCTAGTGGACTTGAAGCTTTCTTT.

The chain is built from TRBV10-1 and TRBJ2-1, with 13 bases aligning to TRBD2. The CDR3 spans 16 residues. After removal of 4 bases from V and 6 bases from J, the junction contained 6 bases not matched to a gene. Per germline, CDR1 WNHNN and CDR2 SYGVQD (reference sequence). CDR3 amino acids: CASSAPGTSGINEQFF. The CDR3, as DNA: TGCGCCAGCAGTGCCCCGGGGACTAGCGGGATCAATGAGCAGTTCTTC.

Concerning this clone itself: The sample holds other DNA sequences that translate to the same CDR3. The gene calls are TRBV19 and TRBJ2-1, with TRBD2 matching 15 bases. Unmatched junction bases numbered 1, after V lost 3 bases and J lost 7 bases. The CDR3 is 15 residues long. Germline values: CDR1 LNHDA, CDR2 SQIVND (reference sequence). The DNA for the CDR3 is TGTGCCAGTAGTATCGGACTAGCGGGGGGGAATGAGCAGTTCTTC. Residues: CASSIGLAGGNEQFF.

The chain has TRBV5-1 and TRBJ1-1; D perhaps matches TRBD1 (6 bases). V shed 4 bases and J shed 0 bases, with 13 bases lying between them. The V gene's germline CDR1 is SGHRS and CDR2 YFSETQ. This CDR3 region has 15 residues. CDR3 DNA sequence: TGCGCCAGCAGCCCGTCACAGGGATTGAACACTGAAGCTTTCTTT. Protein product: CASSPSQGLNTEAFF. The whole variable domain, remainder taken from reference TRBV5-1 and TRBJ1-1, is KAGVTQTPRYLIKTRGQQVTLSCSPISGHRSVSWYQQTPGQGLQFLFEYFSETQRNKGNFPGRFSGRQFSNSRSEMNVSTLELGDSALYLCASSPSQGLNTEAFFGQGTRLTVV.

The V gene is TRBV30, the J gene TRBJ1-2, with D maybe TRBD1 (5 bases). The CDR3 has 14 residues. Deletions cut 2 bases from V and 1 base from J, with 11 bases between. Looked up from germline, CDR1 is GTSNPN and CDR2 is SVGIG (reference sequence). The CDR3 is CAWSPGYSNYGYTF. Here the CDR3 DNA reads TGTGCCTGGAGTCCAGGGTACAGTAACTATGGCTACACCTTC.

The chain has TRBV6-5 and TRBJ2-7; tentative D call: TRBD1 (6 bases). The V end lost 0 bases, the J end lost 2 bases, and 11 bases lay between the germline ends. The CDR3 is 15 amino acids. Germline-derived CDR1 and CDR2 are MNHEY and SVGAGI. This chain's CDR3 is CASSYSGAYTYEQYF. DNA of the CDR3: TGTGCCAGCAGTTACTCGGGGGCCTATACCTACGAGCAGTACTTC.

The chain employs TRBV6-5 and TRBJ1-1; D unclear. CDR3 length: 15 amino acids. Trimming pared 0 bases from V and 0 bases from J, leaving 8 bases between. Germline CDR1 and CDR2: MNHEY and SVGAGI. Here the CDR3 reads CASSYSRLMNTEAFF. The CDR3 DNA reads as TGTGCCAGCAGTTACTCGAGATTGATGAACACTGAAGCTTTCTTT.

The chain employs TRBV7-9 and TRBJ2-5; D is perhaps TRBD2 (5 bases). V gave up 5 bases and J gave up 0 bases, with 22 bases separating them. The CDR3 is made up of 18 amino acids. Germline-derived CDR1 and CDR2 are SEHNR and FQNEAQ (reference sequence). The CDR3 DNA is TGTGCCAGCAGCCACGGTCGGGGAAGGACCAAGTACCAAGAGACCCAGTACTTC. This codes for CASSHGRGRTKYQETQYF.

The chain combines TRBV11-3 with TRBJ1-1; D perhaps matches TRBD1 (5 bases). V lost 4 bases and J lost 4, with 22 bases in between. CDR3 length equals 17 residues. CDR1 SGHNT and CDR2 YENEEA come from the germline V gene. The DNA for the CDR3 is TGTGCCAGCAGCTATACTATGTTGGGAGGGGTGACCACTGAAGCTTTCTTT. Translation: CASSYTMLGGVTTEAFF. The full variable domain, completed using reference TRBV11-3 and TRBJ1-1, is EAGVVQSPRYKIIEKKQPVAFWCNPISGHNTLYWYLQNLGQGPELLIRYENEEAVDDSQLPKDRFSAERLKGVDSTLKIQPAELGDSAVYLCASSYTMLGGVTTEAFFGQGTRLTVV.

J is TRBJ1-2 and V is TRBV19, with 7 nucleotides matching TRBD1. J lost 4 bases, V lost 9 bases, and 11 bases had no gene match. CDR1 LNHDA and CDR2 SQIVND come from the germline V gene (reference sequence). This CDR3 has 14 residues. The CDR3 here is CASSQPGQSYGYTF. In DNA, the CDR3 is TGTGCCAGCTCCCAACCGGGACAGAGCTATGGCTACACCTTC. The whole variable domain, filled in from reference TRBV19 and TRBJ1-2, reads DGGITQSPKYLFRKEGQNVTLSCEQNLNHDAMYWYRQDPGQGLRLIYYSQIVNDFQKGDIAEGYSVSREKKESFPLTVTSAQKNPTAFYLCASSQPGQSYGYTFGSGTRLTVV.

The chain has TRBV19 and TRBJ1-6; D uncertain. V gave up 10 bases and J gave up 11 bases, with 15 bases separating them. The CDR3 is 12 residues long. Per germline, CDR1 LNHDA and CDR2 SQIVND (reference sequence). The CDR3: CATLGQAPPLHF. The CDR3 bases are TGTGCCACCCTCGGTCAGGCCCCACCCCTCCACTTT.

Comments on this clone: The sample has other DNA sequences that encode this CDR3 too. The chain couples TRBV5-1 to TRBJ2-5; 9 nucleotides line up with TRBD1. Germline V lookup: CDR1 SGHRS, CDR2 YFSETQ. The CDR3 has 14 residues. The junction had 3 bases not matched to a gene; V was cut back by 4 bases and J by 2 bases. CDR3 bases: TGCGCCAGCAGCCCCGGACAGGGGCAAGAGACCCAGTACTTC. Amino acids: CASSPGQGQETQYF.

The chain is built from TRBV5-1 and TRBJ2-1, with TRBD2 matching 8 bases. CDR3 length: 16 residues. Per germline, CDR1 SGHRS and CDR2 YFSETQ. V trimming: 4 bases; J trimming: 2 bases; junction bases outside the gene matches: 8. Here the CDR3 DNA reads TGCGCCAGCAGCACCTTAACTAGCGGTACCTACAATGAGCAGTTCTTC. Its translation: CASSTLTSGTYNEQFF.

On this clone itself: The sample carries other DNA sequences with the same CDR3. This sequence joins TRBV6-1 and TRBJ1-5; D unclear. Germline CDR1 and CDR2: MNHNS and SASEGT. V lost 1 base to trimming and J lost 4 bases, with 8 bases between them. The CDR3 runs 14 residues. The CDR3 reads CASSEGGSNQPQHF. CDR3 DNA: TGTGCCAGCAGTGAAGGAGGTAGTAATCAGCCCCAGCATTTT.

This clone was seen once. The chain joins TRBV28 to TRBJ2-2; D possibly corresponds to TRBD2 (6 bases). Germline CDR1 is MDHEN and CDR2 is SYDVKM. CDR3 size: 15 residues. Trimming removed 3 bases from V and 4 bases from J, with 12 bases in between. Here the CDR3 reads CASSFSGTSTGELFF. In DNA form, the CDR3 reads TGTGCCAGCAGTTTCTCCGGGACTTCCACCGGGGAGCTGTTTTTT.

The CDR3 is CASSIDQVNTEAFF. CDR3 sequence (DNA): TGTGCCAGTAGTATAGATCAGGTGAACACTGAAGCTTTCTTT. The J gene is TRBJ1-1, the V gene TRBV19; no clear D. The germline V gene encodes CDR1 LNHDA and CDR2 SQIVND (reference sequence). V gave up 0 bases and J gave up 0 bases, with 5 bases separating them. The CDR3 is 14 amino acids.